Following are 26 T cell receptor beta chains from one sample sequenced in a study of blood T cell repertoires in COVID-19. Generated by immunoSEQ multiplex PCR, the TCRdb table keeps only in-frame clones and is missing some. The table includes 140,000 to 150,000 clones, around 83% detected once. Sequences were obtained from PBMCs or T cells enriched from blood (not recorded which). Receptors originate from a woman in her forties or fifties who had been exposed to COVID-19.

This chain joins TRBV5-1 and TRBJ1-4; TRBD1 might be the D (6 bases). From germline, CDR1 is SGHRS and CDR2 YFSETQ. V shed 4 bases and J shed 4 bases, with 11 bases lying between them. The CDR3 consists of 14 residues. CDR3 DNA: TGCGCCAGCAGCCCGGACAGTAATAATGAAAAACTGTTTTTT. It is translated as CASSPDSNNEKLFF.

The chain is built from TRBV7-2 and TRBJ2-3, with 7 bases fitting TRBD2. V lost 1 base and J lost 3; bases outside the gene matches: 7. This CDR3 has 16 amino acids. Germline CDR1 reads SGHTA; CDR2 reads FQGNSA. The CDR3 protein is CASSLGAGLGTDTQYF. The CDR3 bases are TGTGCCAGCAGCTTAGGAGCCGGACTAGGTACAGATACGCAGTATTTT.

The V call is TRBV13, the J call TRBJ2-3; 9 nucleotides align to TRBD2. CDR3 length equals 17 residues. V lost 5 bases, J lost 5 bases, and 14 bases stayed unmatched. The germline CDR1 and CDR2 sequences are PRHDT and FYEKMQ (reference sequence). The CDR3: CASSRGPSGARGDTQYF. The CDR3, as DNA: TGTGCCAGCAGCCGGGGGCCTAGCGGGGCCCGGGGAGATACGCAGTATTTT.

This chain joins TRBV6-1 and TRBJ1-1, with D possibly being TRBD1 (5 bases). V lost 3 bases and J lost 9, with 23 bases in between. There are 16 residues in the CDR3. Germline CDR1 reads MNHNS; CDR2 reads SASEGT. The CDR3 spells CASSDPPDGQGGKAFF. CDR3 DNA: TGTGCCAGCAGTGATCCACCTGACGGGCAGGGCGGTAAAGCTTTCTTT.

This clone has only one observation. The V call is TRBV19, the J call TRBJ2-2; TRBD2 matches at 9 bases. Germline V gives CDR1 LNHDA, CDR2 SQIVND (reference sequence). There are 16 residues in the CDR3. The trim removed 5 bases at V and 5 bases at J, leaving 9 bases unmatched. Written as DNA, the CDR3 is TGTGCCAGTAGTCCGATTGGACTAGCGAGGACCGGGGAGCTGTTTTTT. This translates into CASSPIGLARTGELFF. Supplemented by reference TRBV19 and TRBJ2-2, the full variable domain reads DGGITQSPKYLFRKEGQNVTLSCEQNLNHDAMYWYRQDPGQGLRLIYYSQIVNDFQKGDIAEGYSVSREKKESFPLTVTSAQKNPTAFYLCASSPIGLARTGELFFGEGSRLTVL.

This clone appeared once. The chain has TRBV6-5 and TRBJ2-7; 7 nucleotides match TRBD1. Germline CDR1 reads MNHEY; CDR2 reads SVGAGI. Losses at the gene ends were 5 bases for V and 3 bases for J; bases not matched to a gene: 4. The CDR3 totals 13 residues. This chain's CDR3 is CASSRDSNYEQYF. CDR3 nucleotides: TGTGCCAGCAGTAGGGACAGCAACTACGAGCAGTACTTC.

The chain recombines TRBV19 with TRBJ2-1; 7 bases align to TRBD2. Germline CDR1 reads LNHDA; CDR2 reads SQIVND (reference sequence). With V trimmed by 4 bases and J by 7 bases, 10 bases remained unmatched. The CDR3 is made up of 15 amino acids. The CDR3 sequence is CASSNWRESRNEQFF. The DNA for the CDR3 is TGTGCCAGTAGTAATTGGCGGGAGTCCCGGAATGAGCAGTTCTTC.

The J gene is TRBJ2-7, the V gene TRBV4-2, with TRBD2 identical over 13 bases. V lost 0 bases to trimming and J lost 7 bases; unmatched junction nucleotides: 9. Germline V gives CDR1 LGHNA, CDR2 YNFKEQ. The CDR3 is 17 residues long. As DNA, the CDR3 is TGTGCCAGCAGCCAAGAGATGTTTGGGACTAGCGGGGTTGAGCAGTACTTC. It specifies CASSQEMFGTSGVEQYF.

The V call is TRBV27, the J call TRBJ2-1; 9 bases fit TRBD1. The CDR3 runs to 14 residues. Trimming took 6 bases from V and 3 from J; bases not matched to a gene: 3. The V gene's germline CDR1 is MNHEY and CDR2 SMNVEV (reference sequence). The chain's CDR3 is CASRGTGLYNEQFF. Here the CDR3 DNA reads TGTGCCAGCAGGGGGACAGGGCTCTACAATGAGCAGTTCTTC.

The CDR3 here is CAWRDRAFKGEAFF. The CDR3 nucleotides are TGTGCCTGGAGGGACAGGGCTTTCAAGGGGGAAGCTTTCTTT. The chain uses TRBV30 and TRBJ1-1; TRBD1 matches 8 bases. Germline lookup yields CDR1 GTSNPN and CDR2 SVGIG (reference sequence). CDR3 length: 14 amino acids. V trimming: 3 bases; J trimming: 8 bases; junction bases outside the gene matches: 11.

For the CDR3, the DNA is TGTGCCAGCAGGCTGGACACGTTAACCTACGAGCAGTACTTC. This translates into CASRLDTLTYEQYF. This rearrangement joins TRBV6-5 to TRBJ2-7; possible D gene TRBD1, 5 bases. In germline, CDR1 is MNHEY, CDR2 SVGAGI. Trimming left V 6 bases short and J 2 bases short, with 14 bases between. The CDR3 runs to 14 residues.

This sequence joins TRBV25-1 and TRBJ1-6; D unresolved. CDR3 length: 13 residues. Trimming pared 8 bases from V and 8 bases from J, leaving 13 bases between. CDR1 and CDR2 from the germline V gene are MGHDK and SYGVNS. The CDR3 loop reads CASHLRPDSPLHF. Here the CDR3 DNA reads TGTGCCAGCCACCTCAGGCCCGATTCACCCCTCCACTTT.

The chain joins TRBV14 to TRBJ2-7; 10 bases are shared with TRBD1. Germline-derived CDR1 and CDR2 are SGHDN and FVKESK. This CDR3 contains 16 residues. The trim removed 0 bases at V and 3 bases at J, leaving 5 bases unmatched. CDR3: CASSQDVGDRGYEQYF. CDR3 in DNA: TGTGCCAGCAGCCAAGATGTGGGGGACAGGGGCTACGAGCAGTACTTC.

The chain joins TRBV6-5 to TRBJ1-2, with TRBD1 as a possible D gene (5 bases). V lost 7 bases and J 1 base, leaving 13 bases between the germline ends. Germline CDR1 MNHEY, CDR2 SVGAGI. This CDR3 has 14 residues. In DNA, the CDR3 is TGTGCCAGCACCCCCGGGGGGTTTAACTATGGCTACACCTTC. It specifies CASTPGGFNYGYTF.

The chain combines TRBV2 with TRBJ2-3; 7 bases are shared with TRBD2. The V and J ends lost 4 bases and 1 base, in that order; junction bases with no gene match: 5. The germline V gene encodes CDR1 SNHLY and CDR2 FYNNEI. The CDR3 spans 15 residues. This CDR3 reads CASSVGGGGTDTQYF. The CDR3 DNA is TGTGCCAGCAGTGTTGGGGGAGGGGGCACAGATACGCAGTATTTT.

The chain employs TRBV6-6 and TRBJ2-2; possibly TRBD2 for D (6 bases). Deletions cut 5 bases from V and 0 bases from J, with 16 bases between. Per germline, CDR1 MNHNY and CDR2 SVGAGI (reference sequence). The CDR3 contains 17 residues. Here the CDR3 reads CASSLTPGLTNTGELFF. CDR3 coding DNA: TGTGCCAGCAGTCTAACGCCGGGACTGACGAACACCGGGGAGCTGTTTTTT.

This rearrangement joins TRBV9 to TRBJ1-1; D may be TRBD1 (6 bases). Germline assignment: CDR1 SGDLS and CDR2 YYNGEE. Trimming cost V 3 bases and J 2 bases, with 17 bases left between them. This CDR3 has 16 residues. CDR3 sequence (DNA): TGTGCCAGCAGCGCGGACAGCGGGGTAGTCAACACTGAAGCTTTCTTT. This encodes CASSADSGVVNTEAFF.

The V and J genes are TRBV7-3 and TRBJ1-1; no definite D call. Germline lookup yields CDR1 SGHTA and CDR2 FQGTGA. The CDR3 contains 14 residues. Trimming took off 5 bases at V and 4 bases at J, with 14 bases between the two ends. CDR3: CASSPNQRGTEAFF. As DNA, the CDR3 is TGTGCCAGCAGCCCCAACCAGAGAGGCACTGAAGCTTTCTTT.

The chain combines TRBV7-8 with TRBJ1-5; D is ambiguous. V was shortened by 0 bases and J by 3 bases, with 6 bases between the two germline ends. Germline CDR1 reads SGHVS; CDR2 reads FQNEAQ. The CDR3 contains 14 residues. The CDR3 region has the DNA TGTGCCAGCAGCTTAGCCAGGAACAATCAGCCCCAGCATTTT. Translated: CASSLARNNQPQHF. The complete variable domain, with remaining parts taken from reference TRBV7-8 and TRBJ1-5, reads GAGVSQSPRYKVAKRGQDVALRCDPISGHVSLFWYQQALGQGPEFLTYFQNEAQLDKSGLPSDRFFAERPEGSVSTLKIQRTQQEDSAVYLCASSLARNNQPQHFGDGTRLSIL.

The chain joins TRBV7-9 to TRBJ1-1; a possible D gene is TRBD1 (6 bases). This CDR3 has 13 residues. The ends were cut back, 5 bases at V and 4 bases at J, with 11 bases in the middle. Germline V CDR1 and CDR2: SEHNR, FQNEAQ (reference sequence). CDR3 sequence (DNA): TGTGCCAGCAGCGGGGGGGCGCGCACTGAAGCTTTCTTT. This codes for CASSGGARTEAFF.

There are a few counts of this clone. The chain recombines TRBV28 with TRBJ1-1; tentative D call: TRBD1 (5 bases). The CDR3 contains 14 residues. Germline loops: CDR1 MDHEN, CDR2 SYDVKM. The V end was cut by 5 bases, the J end by 0 bases, with 10 bases between. The CDR3 nucleotides read TGTGCCAGCAGTCCCCACAGGATGAACACTGAAGCTTTCTTT. Translation: CASSPHRMNTEAFF.

The table lists this clone with a count of one. The V call is TRBV10-2, the J call TRBJ1-2, with D tentatively TRBD1 (6 bases). In germline, CDR1 is WSHSY, CDR2 SAAADI. V was trimmed by 2 bases and J by 8 bases, leaving 18 bases between them. The CDR3 length is 15 residues. In DNA form, the CDR3 reads TGCGCCAGCAGTGAGGTCCGGCAGGGGCCTTTAGGCTACACCTTC. Its translation: CASSEVRQGPLGYTF.

The chain links TRBV6-6 to TRBJ1-6; D call uncertain. The germline V gene has CDR1 MNHNY and CDR2 SVGAGI (reference sequence). The CDR3 is made up of 18 amino acids. V lost 5 bases and J 5 bases, leaving 22 bases between the germline ends. CDR3 protein: CASSHRVGSSRNNSPLHF. CDR3 coding DNA: TGTGCCAGCAGTCACCGGGTCGGGTCCTCCCGAAATAATTCACCCCTCCACTTT.

The chain couples TRBV6-5 to TRBJ1-5, with D possibly matching TRBD1 (6 bases). The CDR3 length is 15 residues. Trimming cost V 7 bases and J 4 bases, with 17 bases left between them. Germline V lookup: CDR1 MNHEY, CDR2 SVGAGI. CDR3 nucleotides: TGTGCCAGCAAAAGGCGCGAGACAGGTAATCAGCCCCAGCATTTT. Amino acids: CASKRRETGNQPQHF.

The chain has TRBV3-1 (or the pseudogene TRBV3-2) and TRBJ2-4; D not certain. Germline values: CDR1 LGHDT, CDR2 YNNKEL (reference sequence). The V and J ends lost 2 bases and 4 bases respectively, with 3 bases between them. The CDR3 is 12 amino acids. CDR3 DNA sequence: TGTGCCAGCAGCCAACGGAAAAACATTCAGTACTTC. Translation gives CASSQRKNIQYF.

The rearrangement uses TRBV9 and TRBJ1-1; possible D gene TRBD1, 6 bases. This CDR3 has 15 residues. The V gene's germline CDR1 is SGDLS and CDR2 YYNGEE. Trimming stripped 7 bases from V and 3 bases from J, with 19 bases between. The CDR3 reads CASEDTPGGHTEAFF. CDR3 DNA sequence: TGTGCCAGCGAAGACACGCCCGGGGGGCACACTGAAGCTTTCTTT.